This T cell receptor beta chain was sequenced during a study of CXCR3-negative and CXCR3-positive naive CD8 T cells. General observations from the study: After cryopreservation, expression of CXCR3 was partially reduced, and most assays were run with fresh PBMCs. CXCR3-positive naive cells had more hydrophobic TRB CDR3s than CXCR3-negative naive cells. Comparison of naive CXCR3-negative and CXCR3-positive cells revealed similar TRBV-TRBJ usage, while memory cells differed.

The length of the CDR3 is 14 residues. Germline-derived CDR1 and CDR2 are DFQATT and SNEGSKA (reference sequence). Via 5' RACE with UMI labels, TRB cDNA libraries were prepared. TCRdb re-called the 5' RACE reads and catalogs CDR3 proteins one per entry, DNA excluded. Found here are 130,000 or so distinct CDR3 sequences; the top ten clones hold nearly 0.5%. Of note for this clonotype: Antigen specificity is unknown.

Sorts that each held 280,000 or so cells were run in triplicate for every CD8+ T cell subset. The rearrangement uses TRBV20-1 and TRBJ1-1; TCRdb gives TRBD1 as the D gene, but with no DNA this cannot be confirmed. Sequences were obtained from naive CXCR3- CD8+ T cells from blood. Subset given: CD45RO-CCR7+CD27+CD95- naive CD8+ T cells lacking CXCR3 (TNR3-). The origin of this receptor is a human donor in good health. Some clones in this sample may be carry-over from other donors' samples. The CDR3 region is CSARRGQPNTEAFF.